This T cell receptor (beta chain) was profiled in a study of CXCR3-negative and CXCR3-positive naive CD8 T cells. Per germline, CDR1 MNHEY and CDR2 SMNVEV (reference sequence). This CDR3 has 13 residues. UMI-labeled TRB cDNA libraries were prepared by 5' RACE. Each CDR3 protein gets one entry in TCRdb, which reprocessed the 5' RACE reads and gives no DNA. The sample yields roughly 110,000 distinct CDR3 sequences, of which the top ten take up around 0.4%. As to this clonotype: Its specificity is not known.

Study-level points and caveats: CXCR3-positive naive cells had more hydrophobic TRB CDR3s than CXCR3-negative naive cells.

The rearrangement joins TRBV27 to TRBJ2-7; as DNA is missing, the TRBD2 call by TCRdb cannot be tested. The origin of this receptor is a human donor in good health. Some clones in this sample may be carry-over from other donors' samples. Sequenced: naive CXCR3+ CD8+ T cells from blood. The subset: CD45RO-CCR7+CD27+CD95- naive CD8+ T cells expressing CXCR3 (TNR3+). Here the CDR3 reads CASSTSGIYEQYF.